Listed below are T cell receptor beta chains from one sample, sequenced in a study of tumor-infiltrating lymphocytes in primary liver carcinoma. TCRdb recomputed calls from the multiplex PCR reads with MiXCR, one row per CDR3 protein. The top ten clones hold 5.5% to 9% of a sample with 150,000 to 200,000 distinct CDR3 sequences, approximately 65% of them seen once. The source material was peripheral blood. These receptors were taken from a woman aged 55-75 years with primary liver carcinoma and hepatitis B virus infection. CDR3s include the opening cysteine and the closing phenylalanine or tryptophan. A D gene is named only where the DNA matches it firmly. Where a row states a size, it is once, few, many or the class of an expanded clone; other rows omit it.

v_call	clone_size	d_call	j_call	cdr3_aa	cdr3_nt
TRBV2	-	-	TRBJ2-1	CAGHRDSGLYNEQFF	TGTGCCGGACACCGGGACTCAGGCCTTTACAATGAGCAGTTCTTC
TRBV12-3/TRBV12-4	once	-	TRBJ1-5	CASRLEGRQPQHF	TGTGCCAGCAGATTGGAGGGTAGACAGCCCCAGCATTTT
TRBV11-2	-	-	TRBJ2-3	CASSFAMGASDTQYF	TGTGCCAGCAGCTTTGCGATGGGGGCCTCAGATACGCAGTATTTT
TRBV4-1	-	-	TRBJ1-3	CACSQVADTTYF	TGCGCCTGCAGCCAAGTTGCGGACACCACATATTTT
TRBV29-1	-	-	TRBJ1-1	CSVEQETRTEAFF	TGCAGCGTTGAACAGGAGACAAGAACTGAAGCTTTCTTT
TRBV5-1	few	TRBD2	TRBJ2-3	CASRAEREPDTQYF	TGCGCCAGCAGGGCCGAGCGGGAGCCAGATACGCAGTATTTT
TRBV10-3	-	-	TRBJ2-1	CAISPMTGRSGMAYNKQFF	TGTGCCATCAGTCCCATGACAGGGAGAAGCGGGATGGCCTACAATAAGCAGTTCTTC
TRBV6-5	-	-	TRBJ1-3	CASGGRTSGNTIYF	TGTGCCAGCGGTGGGAGGACATCCGGCAACACCATATATTTT
TRBV14	once	-	TRBJ2-3	CASSPWGTDTQYF	TGTGCCAGCAGCCCCTGGGGCACAGATACGCAGTATTTT
TRBV12-3/TRBV12-4	-	TRBD1	TRBJ2-1	CVCSLAQDRGQFF	TGTGTCTGCAGTTTAGCCCAGGACAGGGGGCAGTTCTTC
TRBV11-2	-	TRBD1	TRBJ1-2	CASSLGPGTGGYTF	TGTGCCAGCAGCTTAGGCCCCGGGACAGGGGGCTACACCTTC
TRBV5-1	-	TRBD2	TRBJ2-1	CASSLAAGSGRTHNEQFF	TGCGCCAGCAGCTTGGCCGCGGGTAGCGGGAGGACTCACAATGAGCAGTTCTTC
TRBV2	-	-	TRBJ2-7	CARSIQGRKQYF	TGTGCCAGGAGTATCCAGGGTCGCAAGCAGTACTTC
TRBV11-2	-	-	TRBJ2-5	CVSSYSRGIGRETQYF	TGTGTCAGCAGCTATTCCCGTGGTATCGGGAGAGAGACCCAGTACTTC
TRBV6-5	-	TRBD1	TRBJ2-1	CASSYFGTEFYEQFF	TGTGCCAGCAGTTACTTCGGGACAGAGTTCTATGAGCAGTTCTTC
TRBV4-1	-	-	TRBJ1-1	CANSRSRETEAFF	TGCGCCAACAGCCGCTCCAGGGAGACTGAAGCTTTCTTT
TRBV28	-	-	TRBJ1-2	CASSPRVKNYGYTF	TGTGCCAGCAGTCCCCGTGTCAAGAACTATGGCTACACCTTC